These 27 T cell receptor beta chains originate from one sample sequenced in a study of T-cell reconstitution after alpha-beta-depleted transplantation in children. Using unique molecular identifiers, the investigators prepared the TCRbeta library. In TCRdb, the PCR reads were re-called with MiXCR into one record per CDR3 protein. The sample records around 440,000 distinct CDR3 sequences, 16% being singletons. Specimen: PBMCs, mostly from graft donor cells, collected 360 days after TCRalphabeta/CD19-depleted stem cell transplant. Receptors originate from a boy in the first two years of life who had a stem cell transplant for Wiskott-Aldrich syndrome, so the T cells may come from the graft donor.

This clonotype was seen a handful of times. CDR3 nucleotides: TGTGCCAGCAACAGCGGGTTAGGCTCCTACGAGCAGTACTTC. Translation gives CASNSGLGSYEQYF. This chain links TRBV28 with TRBJ2-7; the D gene is possibly TRBD2 (6 bases). CDR1 and CDR2 from the germline V gene are MDHEN and SYDVKM. The V gene lost 7 bases and the J gene lost 0 bases, with 13 bases spanning the gap. The CDR3 is made up of 14 amino acids.

This clonotype occurred a few times. V and J are TRBV7-9 and TRBJ1-1; tentatively, D is TRBD1 (5 bases). CDR3 length: 16 residues. V was pared by 6 bases and J by 0 bases, with 17 bases between. Germline V gene data show CDR1 as SEHNR and CDR2 as FQNEAQ (reference sequence). The CDR3 is CASRLRGGILNTEAFF. The CDR3 nucleotides are TGTGCCAGCAGGCTGAGGGGAGGAATACTGAACACTGAAGCTTTCTTT.

The chain uses TRBV12-3 or TRBV12-4 and TRBJ2-7, with unresolved D. The CDR3 loop spans 12 amino acids. V gave up 3 bases and J gave up 6 bases, with 9 bases separating them. The CDR3 region has the DNA TGTGCCAGCAGTTTCGCCAGTTTCGAGCAGTACTTC. Protein: CASSFASFEQYF.

CDR3 amino acids: CASSHPSGRAQETQYF. CDR3 coding DNA: TGTGCCAGCAGCCACCCTAGCGGGAGGGCCCAAGAGACCCAGTACTTC. The V call is TRBV3-1, the J call TRBJ2-5; TRBD2 agrees at 12 bases. This CDR3 has 16 residues. Germline-derived CDR1 and CDR2 are LGHDT and YNNKEL (reference sequence). V was clipped by 3 bases and J by 1 base; unmatched bases: 3.

This clonotype was found a few times. The chain couples TRBV5-5 to TRBJ1-1; 12 bases are a match to TRBD1. Germline V gene data show CDR1 as SGHKS and CDR2 as YYEKEE (reference sequence). The CDR3 contains 16 residues. The junction had 10 bases not matched to a gene; V was cut back by 6 bases and J by 4 bases. CDR3 region: CASTRGQGAMGTEAFF. The CDR3 nucleotides read TGTGCCAGCACTAGGGGACAGGGGGCGATGGGCACTGAAGCTTTCTTT.

In this sample, this clonotype turned up a few times. Here the CDR3 reads CASSWSGGGETQYF. CDR3 coding DNA: TGCGCCAGCAGCTGGAGCGGGGGGGGGGAGACCCAGTACTTC. The rearrangement links TRBV5-1 to TRBJ2-5, with 10 bases aligning to TRBD2. Losses at the gene ends were 3 bases for V and 5 bases for J; bases not matched to a gene: 4. CDR1 is SGHRS and CDR2 is YFSETQ in the germline V gene. The CDR3 consists of 14 residues.

This clonotype was observed a few times. CDR3 sequence: CAISEPSGRGIGETQYF. CDR3 nucleotides: TGTGCCATCAGTGAGCCCTCCGGCAGGGGCATAGGAGAGACCCAGTACTTC. This chain links TRBV10-3 with TRBJ2-5, with D possibly being TRBD1 (6 bases). The ends were cut back, 2 bases at V and 4 bases at J, with 20 bases in the middle. CDR3 length: 17 residues. From germline, CDR1 is ENHRY and CDR2 SYGVKD.

This clonotype came up a few times. V is TRBV4-1 and J is TRBJ2-1, with D possibly being TRBD1 or TRBD2 (5 bases each). Germline-derived CDR1 and CDR2 are MGHRA and YSYEKL. V gave up 4 bases and J gave up 1 base, with 17 bases separating them. The CDR3 contains 17 residues. CDR3 DNA sequence: TGCGCCAGCAGCCGTTTAGTGGGGGTAAGGTCCTACAATGAGCAGTTCTTC. Its translation: CASSRLVGVRSYNEQFF.

This clonotype turned up a few times. This clone may be a read error of a much larger clone one base away. The chain is built from TRBV5-1 and TRBJ2-6, with D unresolved. Germline V CDR1 and CDR2: SGHRS, YFSETQ. V gave up 2 bases and J gave up 0 bases, with 6 bases separating them. The CDR3 totals 15 residues. CDR3 region: CASSFGVSGANVLTF. In DNA, the CDR3 is TGCGCCAGCAGCTTTGGGGTCTCTGGGGCCAACGTCCTGACTTTC.

The rearrangement uses TRBV6-1 and TRBJ1-4; 9 bases align to TRBD1. The germline gives CDR1 MNHNS, CDR2 SASEGT. The CDR3 contains 14 residues. Trimming removed 4 bases from V and 9 bases from J; junction bases left unmatched: 6. CDR3 nucleotide sequence: TGTGCCAGCAGTGCTGGACAGGGGTTGAAAAAACTGTTTTTT. It codes for CASSAGQGLKKLFF.

In this sample, this clonotype turned up a few times. This chain links TRBV11-2 with TRBJ2-3; TRBD1 aligns across 10 bases. With 4 bases clipped from V and 2 bases from J, the junction kept 12 bases outside the gene matches. The germline V gene has CDR1 SGHAT and CDR2 FQNNGV. The CDR3 has 18 residues. The CDR3 nucleotides are TGTGCCAGCAGCTCCTTCATTTCGGGACAGGGGCCCACAGATACGCAGTATTTT. It yields the protein CASSSFISGQGPTDTQYF.

The J gene is TRBJ1-4, the V gene TRBV11-2; TRBD1 matches at 9 bases. The CDR3 spans 17 residues. Trimming removed 2 bases from V and 0 bases from J; junction bases left unmatched: 4. CDR1 is SGHAT, CDR2 FQNNGV, per germline. The CDR3 DNA is TGTGCCAGCAGCTTACGGGACAGGGCTGCAACTAATGAAAAACTGTTTTTT. This sequence encodes CASSLRDRAATNEKLFF.

The V call is TRBV2, the J call TRBJ2-7; a possible D gene is TRBD1 (6 bases). V lost 8 bases to trimming and J lost 2 bases, with 28 bases between them. Germline V gene lookup returns CDR1 SNHLY and CDR2 FYNNEI. CDR3 length equals 18 residues. The chain's CDR3 is CASQNALTGTLTTYEQYF. The CDR3 coding sequence is TGTGCCAGCCAAAATGCCCTGACCGGGACACTAACTACCTACGAGCAGTACTTC.

The rearrangement uses TRBV28 and TRBJ2-1, with D perhaps TRBD1 (6 bases). CDR1 MDHEN and CDR2 SYDVKM come from the germline V gene. The CDR3 spans 16 residues. Between the trimmed V and J ends, which lost 6 bases and 2 bases, there was a span of 17 bases. The CDR3: CASSLGPRTAYNEQFF. As DNA, the CDR3 is TGTGCCAGCAGCCTTGGCCCTCGGACAGCCTACAATGAGCAGTTCTTC.

There are a few counts of this clonotype. The CDR3 is CASSLDHGSGYNEQFF. The CDR3 DNA reads as TGTGCCAGCAGCTTAGATCACGGGAGTGGGTACAATGAGCAGTTCTTC. The chain employs TRBV7-2 and TRBJ2-1, with D possibly TRBD2 on 6 matching bases. The CDR3 is 16 residues long. Germline V gene sequence: CDR1 SGHTA, CDR2 FQGNSA. V was trimmed by 1 base and J by 4 bases, leaving 14 bases between them.

A few counts support this clonotype. The rearrangement joins TRBV12-3 or TRBV12-4 to TRBJ1-5, with D unresolved. The CDR3 is 13 residues long. The V end lost 6 bases, the J end lost 0 bases, and 6 bases lay between the germline ends. The CDR3 DNA reads TGTGCCAGCAGCAGAAATAGCAATCAGCCCCAGCATTTT. This codes for CASSRNSNQPQHF.

A few counts support this clonotype. The chain combines TRBV6-2 or TRBV6-3 with TRBJ2-7, with TRBD1 matching over 10 bases. Germline CDR1 MNHEY, CDR2 SVGEGT. This CDR3 contains 13 residues. J gave up 6 bases and V 3 bases, and 2 bases lay outside the gene matches. CDR3 region: CASSYWTGGEQYF. CDR3 in DNA: TGTGCCAGCAGTTATTGGACAGGGGGCGAGCAGTACTTC.

The rearrangement joins TRBV28 to TRBJ2-2; maybe TRBD1 (6 bases). Trimming stripped 2 bases from V and 0 bases from J, with 16 bases between. Germline-derived CDR1 and CDR2 are MDHEN and SYDVKM. The CDR3 covers 18 residues. CDR3 nucleotides: TGTGCCAGCAGTTTAGTCCCTACAGGGTTCTCGAACACCGGGGAGCTGTTTTTT. It encodes CASSLVPTGFSNTGELFF.

The chain employs TRBV4-1 and TRBJ2-3, with TRBD1 as a possible D gene (5 bases). Germline V CDR1 and CDR2: MGHRA, YSYEKL. This CDR3 comprises 19 residues. V was trimmed by 1 base and J by 0 bases, leaving 20 bases between them. The CDR3 bases are TGCGCCAGCAGCCAAGTCCCCCTCGCCCAGGGTCCCAGCACAGATACGCAGTATTTT. The encoded protein is CASSQVPLAQGPSTDTQYF.

This clonotype was counted ten times or more. This chain connects TRBV5-6 to TRBJ2-1; no definite D call. The V gene's germline CDR1 is SGHDT and CDR2 YYEEEE. This CDR3 is 13 amino acids long. V was clipped by 0 bases and J by 4 bases, with 5 bases between them. In DNA form, the CDR3 reads TGTGCCAGCAGCTTGGATATTTACAATGAGCAGTTCTTC. Translated, it gives CASSLDIYNEQFF. The variable domain in full, completed from reference TRBV5-6 and TRBJ2-1, reads DAGVTQSPTHLIKTRGQQVTLRCSPKSGHDTVSWYQQALGQGPQFIFQYYEEEERQRGNFPDRFSGHQFPNYSSELNVNALLLGDSALYLCASSLDIYNEQFFGPGTRLTVL.

This clonotype has just a few counts. This chain uses TRBV11-3 with TRBJ2-3; D is perhaps TRBD2 (5 bases). Deletions cut 1 base from V and 4 bases from J, with 12 bases between. This CDR3 comprises 15 residues. Germline V gives CDR1 SGHNT, CDR2 YENEEA. CDR3 sequence reads: CASSLGALAADTQYF. CDR3 bases: TGTGCCAGCAGCTTAGGAGCCCTAGCCGCAGATACGCAGTATTTT. Variable domain in full (rest from reference TRBV11-3 and TRBJ2-3): EAGVVQSPRYKIIEKKQPVAFWCNPISGHNTLYWYLQNLGQGPELLIRYENEEAVDDSQLPKDRFSAERLKGVDSTLKIQPAELGDSAVYLCASSLGALAADTQYFGPGTRLTVL.

This clonotype was found a few times. The chain uses TRBV28 and TRBJ2-1, with no clear D. There are 14 residues in the CDR3. Germline loops: CDR1 MDHEN, CDR2 SYDVKM. Trimming left V 2 bases short and J 9 bases short, with 14 bases between. This CDR3 is CASSLPPKTVEQFF. The CDR3 DNA reads TGTGCCAGCAGTTTACCTCCTAAAACGGTTGAGCAGTTCTTC. The complete variable domain, with remaining parts taken from reference TRBV28 and TRBJ2-1, reads DVKVTQSSRYLVKRTGEKVFLECVQDMDHENMFWYRQDPGLGLRLIYFSYDVKMKEKGDIPEGYSVSREKKERFSLILESASTNQTSMYLCASSLPPKTVEQFFGPGTRLTVL.

This clonotype has just a few counts. This chain connects TRBV6-1 to TRBJ2-5, with a tentative D call TRBD2 (5 bases). Trimming shortened V by 5 bases and J by 4 bases, and 17 bases separated the two germline ends. The CDR3 runs to 15 residues. The germline V gene has CDR1 MNHNS and CDR2 SASEGT. The CDR3 sequence is CASSLSFASRETQYF. The CDR3 DNA reads as TGTGCCAGCAGTCTATCTTTCGCTAGCCGAGAGACCCAGTACTTC.

Only a few counts were recorded for this clonotype. The chain recombines TRBV27 with TRBJ1-5; a possible D gene is TRBD1 (5 bases). Germline assignment: CDR1 MNHEY and CDR2 SMNVEV (reference sequence). The V end was cut by 4 bases, the J end by 9 bases, with 13 bases between. CDR3 size: 13 residues. DNA of the CDR3: TGTGCCAGCAGTTCCCCTTTTGGGGGGCCCCAGCATTTT. This codes for CASSSPFGGPQHF.

The chain couples TRBV29-1 to TRBJ2-6, with D unclear. V was shortened by 7 bases and J by 0 bases, with 4 bases between the two germline ends. The CDR3 has 12 amino acids. Germline CDR1 SQVTM, CDR2 ANQGSEA. Here the CDR3 DNA reads TGCAGCGCCTACTCTGGGGCCAACGTCCTGACTTTC. This gives the protein CSAYSGANVLTF.

The chain recombines TRBV5-6 with TRBJ2-5; D call uncertain. Germline loops: CDR1 SGHDT, CDR2 YYEEEE. Trimming stripped 0 bases from V and 5 bases from J, with 11 bases between. The CDR3 contains 14 residues. CDR3 loop: CASSLGRPPETQYF. As DNA, the CDR3 is TGTGCCAGCAGCTTGGGGAGACCTCCGGAGACCCAGTACTTC.

The chain couples TRBV6-2 or TRBV6-3 to TRBJ2-1; 10 bases are shared with TRBD1. The V gene's germline CDR1 is MNHEY and CDR2 SVGEGT. V was clipped by 4 bases and J by 6 bases; unmatched bases: 3. The CDR3 consists of 14 residues. The CDR3 loop is CASSFGDRGNEQFF. DNA of the CDR3: TGTGCCAGCAGTTTCGGGGACAGGGGCAATGAGCAGTTCTTC.